These 27 T cell receptor beta chains share one sample of origin, sequenced in a study of blood T cell repertoires in COVID-19. Sequencing used immunoSEQ multiplex PCR; TCRdb keeps in-frame clones, though not all of them. Of about 110,000 clones listed, about 91% are singletons. What was sequenced was peripheral blood. The receptor set was obtained from a man over 45 with active or convalescent COVID-19.

V usage is TRBV5-5 and J usage is TRBJ1-3; 10 nucleotides line up with TRBD1. V shed 0 bases, J shed 1 base, and the junction held 13 bases outside the gene matches. This CDR3 region has 20 residues. Germline assignment: CDR1 SGHKS and CDR2 YYEKEE (reference sequence). This CDR3 reads CASSLEFSSWDRGSGNTIYF. The CDR3 DNA sequence: TGTGCCAGCAGCTTGGAGTTTTCTAGTTGGGACAGGGGATCTGGAAACACCATATATTTT.

This clone was recorded a few times. V is TRBV12-3 or TRBV12-4 and J is TRBJ1-1, with D perhaps TRBD1 (6 bases). Trimming shortened V by 1 base and J by 5 bases, and 8 bases separated the two germline ends. The CDR3 spans 13 residues. CDR3 sequence reads: CASSLDRETEAFF. The CDR3 bases are TGTGCCAGCAGTTTAGACAGGGAAACTGAAGCTTTCTTT.

The chain uses TRBV2 and TRBJ2-7; possible D gene TRBD1, 6 bases. The CDR3 runs to 15 residues. The V end lost 4 bases, the J end lost 3 bases, and 16 bases lay between the germline ends. CDR1 and CDR2 (germline): SNHLY, FYNNEI. CDR3 DNA: TGTGCCAGCAGTGCTGGACAGCTCCCTTACTACGAGCAGTACTTC. It encodes CASSAGQLPYYEQYF.

The chain employs TRBV24-1 and TRBJ1-1; D not certain. The CDR3 consists of 16 residues. Germline CDR1 reads KGHDR; CDR2 reads SFDVKD. V was cut by 0 bases and J by 0 bases, with 10 bases left in between. The CDR3 nucleotides read TGTGCCACCAGTGATTTGGGTTGGTCGGTGAACACTGAAGCTTTCTTT. Translated: CATSDLGWSVNTEAFF.

The gene calls are TRBV5-8 and TRBJ2-6; 7 bases align to TRBD1. Germline V gene sequence: CDR1 SGHTS, CDR2 YDEGEE. V trimming: 5 bases; J trimming: 4 bases; junction bases outside the gene matches: 6. The CDR3 consists of 15 residues. Here the CDR3 DNA reads TGTGCCAGCAGACAGTTGGGACAGGGGGCCAACGTCCTGACTTTC. Translation gives CASRQLGQGANVLTF.

This chain uses TRBV2 with TRBJ2-3, with 13 positions matching TRBD2. With V trimmed by 5 bases and J by 8 bases, 7 bases remained unmatched. Per the germline V gene, CDR1 is SNHLY and CDR2 is FYNNEI. This CDR3 has 15 amino acids. The CDR3 DNA is TGTGCCAGCAGTCCCAGACTAGCGGGAGGACCTACGCAGTATTTT. Its translation is CASSPRLAGGPTQYF.

The J gene is TRBJ2-3, the V gene TRBV18, with 7 bases lining up with TRBD1. This CDR3 has 13 residues. Losses at the gene ends were 3 bases for V and 8 bases for J; bases not matched to a gene: 5. Germline-derived CDR1 and CDR2 are KGHSH and LQKENI. DNA of the CDR3: TGTGCCAGCTCACCCGACAGGGACGGTACGCAGTATTTT. Protein: CASSPDRDGTQYF.

The V and J genes are TRBV3-1 (or the pseudogene TRBV3-2) and TRBJ2-7; a weak D match, TRBD1 (6 bases). Per the germline V gene, CDR1 is LGHDT and CDR2 is YNNKEL (reference sequence). The V gene lost 4 bases and the J gene lost 2 bases, with 15 bases spanning the gap. CDR3 length equals 15 residues. CDR3 DNA sequence: TGTGCCAGCAGCCGGGACATGACTGGTACCTACGAGCAGTACTTC. Translated: CASSRDMTGTYEQYF.

V is TRBV30 and J is TRBJ2-3, with D perhaps matching TRBD1 (5 bases). The CDR3 covers 14 residues. V dropped 1 base and J dropped 2 bases, with 10 bases sitting between them. The germline gives CDR1 GTSNPN, CDR2 SVGIG (reference sequence). The CDR3 is CAWSEGRTTDTQYF. The DNA for the CDR3 is TGTGCCTGGAGTGAGGGGCGAACCACAGATACGCAGTATTTT.

The chain employs TRBV7-2 and TRBJ2-3; TRBD1 matches at 8 bases. CDR3 length equals 15 residues. CDR1 is SGHTA and CDR2 is FQGNSA in the germline V gene. J was trimmed by 2 bases and V by 4 bases; bases with no gene match: 5. The CDR3 sequence: CASSYRQGTTDTQYF. CDR3 DNA sequence: TGTGCCAGCAGCTACAGACAGGGGACCACAGATACGCAGTATTTT.

The rearrangement joins TRBV19 to TRBJ2-3; D remains unclear. Deletions cut 0 bases from V and 0 bases from J, with 10 bases between. The V gene's germline CDR1 is LNHDA and CDR2 SQIVND (reference sequence). The CDR3 consists of 16 residues. CDR3 region: CASSIDLLLSTDTQYF. The CDR3 DNA sequence: TGTGCCAGTAGTATAGATCTCCTCTTAAGCACAGATACGCAGTATTTT. Complete variable domain (other parts from reference TRBV19 and TRBJ2-3): DGGITQSPKYLFRKEGQNVTLSCEQNLNHDAMYWYRQDPGQGLRLIYYSQIVNDFQKGDIAEGYSVSREKKESFPLTVTSAQKNPTAFYLCASSIDLLLSTDTQYFGPGTRLTVL.

The chain carries TRBV4-3 and TRBJ2-2; maybe TRBD2 (6 bases). This CDR3 has 15 amino acids. From germline, CDR1 is LGHNA and CDR2 YSLEER. Trimming removed 7 bases from V and 1 base from J, with 13 bases in between. CDR3: CASTSAGKNTGELFF. The CDR3 coding sequence is TGCGCCAGCACCTCCGCGGGGAAGAACACCGGGGAGCTGTTTTTT.

The V gene is TRBV5-1, the J gene TRBJ1-1, with D maybe TRBD1 (6 bases). The CDR3 sequence is 15 residues long. V dropped 4 bases and J dropped 3 bases, with 16 bases sitting between them. Per germline, CDR1 SGHRS and CDR2 YFSETQ. Here the CDR3 reads CASSRTGPRDTEAFF. CDR3 DNA: TGCGCCAGCAGCCGAACAGGGCCACGAGACACTGAAGCTTTCTTT.

This clone appeared a few times. The chain recombines TRBV1 with TRBJ2-7; the table's D call of TRBD1 was not tested on the DNA. TRBV1 counts as a pseudogene. This CDR3 contains 15 residues. DNA for the CDR3: TGCACCAGCAGCCAAGATCGGGACAGGGGATACGAGCAGTACTTC. This codes for CTSSQDRDRGYEQYF.

This chain joins TRBV6-6 and TRBJ1-2, with D unclear. V gave up 4 bases and J gave up 5 bases, with 14 bases separating them. Germline-derived CDR1 and CDR2 are MNHNY and SVGAGI (reference sequence). CDR3 length: 14 amino acids. The CDR3 DNA sequence: TGTGCCAGCAGTTTCGACGGTCAGGCGTATGGCTACACCTTC. As protein: CASSFDGQAYGYTF.

The CDR3 here is CAWSILRDMLSGNTIYF. The CDR3, as DNA: TGTGCCTGGAGTATTCTACGAGACATGCTCTCTGGAAACACCATATATTTT. The genes are TRBV30 and TRBJ1-3; D is undetermined. The CDR3 is 17 amino acids. V lost 2 bases and J lost 0, with 17 bases in between. In germline, CDR1 is GTSNPN, CDR2 SVGIG (reference sequence).

This sequence joins TRBV5-4 and TRBJ2-1, with D possibly matching TRBD2 (6 bases). The CDR3 runs to 13 residues. In germline, CDR1 is SGHNT, CDR2 YYREEE (reference sequence). The V and J ends lost 5 bases and 7 bases respectively, with 13 bases between them. In DNA form, the CDR3 reads TGTGCCAGCAGTTGGGACTTCCCGAATGAGCAGTTCTTC. Its translation: CASSWDFPNEQFF.

V usage is TRBV6-1 and J usage is TRBJ2-1; D perhaps matches TRBD1 (5 bases). The germline V and J ends were trimmed by 0 bases and 5 bases, with 23 bases remaining between them. The CDR3 loop spans 19 amino acids. Per the germline V gene, CDR1 is MNHNS and CDR2 is SASEGT. The CDR3 protein is CASSEAVVAGQNHNNEQFF. CDR3 bases: TGTGCCAGCAGTGAAGCGGTCGTCGCCGGACAAAACCACAACAATGAGCAGTTCTTC.

The chain links TRBV24-1 to TRBJ2-1, with 16 bases lining up with TRBD2. J lost 9 bases, V lost 9 bases, and 7 bases had no gene match. There are 15 residues in the CDR3. Germline assignment: CDR1 KGHDR and CDR2 SFDVKD. CDR3: CATGGLAGGPGEQFF. The CDR3 nucleotides read TGTGCCACCGGGGGACTAGCGGGAGGGCCGGGTGAGCAGTTCTTC.

This clone was counted a single time. V usage is TRBV5-1 and J usage is TRBJ1-5; 7 bases fit TRBD1. Germline V gives CDR1 SGHRS, CDR2 YFSETQ. The CDR3 is 15 amino acids. J gave up 4 bases and V 4 bases, and 8 bases lay outside the gene matches. Here the CDR3 reads CASSQQGNPNQPQHF. The CDR3 DNA is TGCGCCAGCAGCCAACAGGGGAACCCGAATCAGCCCCAGCATTTT.

This chain links TRBV11-2 with TRBJ2-7; a weak D match, TRBD2 (7 bases). The germline V gene encodes CDR1 SGHAT and CDR2 FQNNGV. The V end was cut by 5 bases, the J end by 4 bases, with 18 bases between. There are 15 residues in the CDR3. The CDR3 nucleotides read TGTGCCAGCAGCGCTAGCGGTGCGGGGGCATACGAGCAGTACTTC. Translated, it gives CASSASGAGAYEQYF.

Only a few counts were recorded for this clone. The V gene is TRBV9, the J gene TRBJ2-5; TRBD2 is a possible D gene (5 bases). Germline V lookup: CDR1 SGDLS, CDR2 YYNGEE. The CDR3 contains 14 residues. The ends were cut back, 4 bases at V and 5 bases at J, with 15 bases in the middle. The CDR3 DNA sequence: TGTGCCAGCAGCCCCCGAGGGTACTCGGAGACCCAGTACTTC. Residues: CASSPRGYSETQYF.

This clone was picked up a small number of times. This chain's CDR3 is CASSLSGVNTEAFF. In DNA, the CDR3 is TGTGCCAGCAGCTTATCAGGGGTAAACACTGAAGCTTTCTTT. This chain uses TRBV7-9 with TRBJ1-1; D perhaps matches TRBD1 (6 bases). The V gene's germline CDR1 is SEHNR and CDR2 FQNEAQ (reference sequence). V lost 2 bases and J lost 2, with 9 bases in between. The CDR3 is made up of 14 amino acids.

The J gene is TRBJ1-5, the V gene TRBV12-3 or TRBV12-4; D unclear. This CDR3 is 12 amino acids long. V lost 5 bases and J lost 6, with 8 bases in between. CDR3 residues: CASSLNFQPQHF. Here the CDR3 DNA reads TGTGCCAGCAGTCTGAACTTTCAGCCCCAGCATTTT.

V usage is TRBV2 and J usage is TRBJ1-1; tentative D call: TRBD1 (5 bases). The CDR3 runs to 13 residues. V was pared by 6 bases and J by 0 bases, with 8 bases between. Germline V lookup: CDR1 SNHLY, CDR2 FYNNEI. In DNA, the CDR3 is TGTGCCAGCAGGCAGGGAATGAACACTGAAGCTTTCTTT. Translated: CASRQGMNTEAFF.

This rearrangement joins TRBV28 to TRBJ1-5, with 11 bases lining up with TRBD1. The V gene's germline CDR1 is MDHEN and CDR2 SYDVKM. Trimming at V came to 1 base and at J to 5 bases, leaving 7 bases not matched to a gene. This CDR3 comprises 17 residues. DNA of the CDR3: TGTGCCAGCAGTTTATTCCTCGGACAGGGGGCATATCAGCCCCAGCATTTT. This gives the protein CASSLFLGQGAYQPQHF.

V is TRBV28 and J is TRBJ1-6; the D gene is possibly TRBD1 (5 bases). There are 15 residues in the CDR3. V was shortened by 3 bases and J by 0 bases, with 6 bases between the two germline ends. Germline assignment: CDR1 MDHEN and CDR2 SYDVKM. The CDR3 region has the DNA TGTGCCAGCAGTTTGGGGGGCTCCTATAATTCACCCCTCCACTTT. Translation: CASSLGGSYNSPLHF.